This is a list of T cell receptor beta chains from one sample in a study of shared clonotypes between healthy human individuals. Sequenced by immunoSEQ multiplex PCR; TCRdb stores in-frame clones only, minus some. The data hold roughly 520,000 clones, with approximately 94% observed a single time. The material sequenced was naive CD4+ T cells sorted from blood. Receptors were obtained from a woman aged 25 to 39 in good health. The CDR3 runs from the conserved cysteine through the conserved F or W.

V	J	CDR3
TRBV6-6	TRBJ2-7	CATQGGAGGSYEQYF
TRBV4-2	TRBJ2-3	CASSLNHLGLAGRTDTQYF
TRBV4-1	TRBJ2-7	CASSQGPRDRSPYEQYF
TRBV10-2	TRBJ1-2	CASSEFLSRGYEGGYTF
TRBV7-9	TRBJ2-2	CASNRNTGELFF
TRBV28	TRBJ2-1	CASSFGRGRNEQFF
TRBV5-1	TRBJ2-5	CASERTSGSGGAQYF
TRBV5-1	TRBJ2-2	CASSASGFTGELFF
TRBV6-4	TRBJ2-7	CASSHISYEQYF
TRBV30	TRBJ2-7	CAWGTGSNYEQYF
TRBV11-3	TRBJ2-7	CASSLGGQGTYEQYF
TRBV6-5	TRBJ2-7	CASSPGQGFFEQYF
TRBV28	TRBJ2-5	CASNGVGRTQYF
TRBV7-6	TRBJ2-3	CASSLPLAGGKITDTQYF
TRBV18	TRBJ2-6	CASSPRDLPISGANVLTF
TRBV28	TRBJ2-7	CASQTPGVLLYF
TRBV28	TRBJ1-2	CASSLSRGYGYTF
TRBV25-1	TRBJ2-2	CASSDPGLAVTGELFF
TRBV5-4	TRBJ2-7	CASSLKGSRAYEQYF